This T cell receptor beta chain was captured in a study of vaccination and CD4 T cells after COVID-19. About the study: Participants, all vaccine recipients, received two doses of either BNT162b2 or mRNA-1273. SARS-CoV-2, HCoV-NL63, HCoV-OC43 and HCoV-229E supplied the overlapping spike peptides used to stimulate cells.

This clonotype has just a few counts. Its antigen is unidentified. Study results and limitations: In convalescent patients, a median approximately 86% of reactive clones appeared only post-vaccination.

Scientists ran DNA taken from cultured CD4+ T cells through the Oncomine TCR Beta short-read assay for sequencing. Each CDR3 protein gets one entry after TCRdb re-called the PCR reads with MiXCR. The table has fewer than 20,000 distinct CDR3 sequences, about 46% seen once; the top ten hold 12%. Germline CDR1 reads SGHAT; CDR2 reads FQNNGV. The CDR3 extends over 15 amino acids. Trimming pared 1 base from V and 5 bases from J, leaving 14 bases between. Noted treatment: approximately nine-day PBMC culture with coronavirus spike peptide pools or control peptides (ViraFEST assay). V is TRBV11-2 and J is TRBJ1-2, with a tentative D call TRBD1 (6 bases). This TCR was recovered from a human donor who had recovered from COVID-19. What was sequenced was CD4+ T cells from blood, cultured in vitro. The CDR3 here is CASSLGGVGGYGYTF. For the CDR3, the DNA is TGTGCCAGCAGCTTAGGGGGGGTAGGGGGTTATGGCTACACCTTC.